This TCR beta chain was observed in a study of cytomegalovirus exposure and HLA in healthy donors. Here immunoSEQ multiplex PCR was the method, and the copy in TCRdb shows in-frame clones only, minus some. The data show about 130,000 clones, with roughly nine tenths seen just once and about 3.7% held by the top ten. Whole-study results and caveats: The study recorded more than 150 TCR beta chains that were cytomegalovirus-associated. It was confirmed in vitro that a few of the CMV-associated chains were specific for CMV antigens. Reports credit the classifier with highly specific, highly sensitive diagnosis of cytomegalovirus status. Subsequent analysis showed first-cohort TCR clusters tending to co-occur in roughly 130 validation repertoires.

Regarding this clone: Its antigen remains unknown.

Losses at the gene ends were 3 bases for V and 7 bases for J; bases not matched to a gene: 2. The CDR3 runs 12 residues. Germline V CDR1 and CDR2: LNHDA, SQIVND (reference sequence). The clonotype was recovered from a man younger than 40 in good health and CMV-seronegative. V is TRBV19 and J is TRBJ2-7; 8 nucleotides match TRBD1. Sequenced input: PBMCs. CDR3 DNA: TGTGCCAGTAGTATCAGGGGGCAGGAGCAGTACTTC. It translates to CASSIRGQEQYF.